The clone carrying this T cell receptor beta chain turned up a few times. The entry originates in a study of blood T cells in healthy people across ages. For the second PCR, which ran for roughly 6 to 12 cycles, a sample-barcoded 5' primer and a J-beta primer mix were used. Each CDR3 protein gets one entry after TCRdb re-called the 5' RACE reads with MiXCR. The sample records some 1,500,000 distinct CDR3 sequences, about 45% being singletons. The TCR originated in a woman between 18 and 29 years old in good health. Sequenced sample: blood.

CDR3 residues: CSVLGSTRGNEQFF. The DNA of the CDR3 is TGCAGCGTTCTCGGGAGCACCCGGGGGAATGAGCAGTTCTTC. This chain connects TRBV29-1 to TRBJ2-1; TRBD2 might be the D (6 bases). CDR1 and CDR2 (germline): SQVTM, ANQGSEA. Deletions cut 5 bases from V and 7 bases from J, with 18 bases between. The CDR3 has 14 amino acids.